Shown below are 20 T cell receptor beta chains from a single sample sequenced in a study of T cell responses to AZD1222 COVID-19 vaccine. Some clones are missing from TCRdb's copy, which holds only in-frame ones; the method was immunoSEQ multiplex PCR. Of 160,000 or so clones in the sample, roughly 90% are singletons; the top ten hold roughly 5.5%. Source: peripheral blood, taken on day 0 of AZD1222 vaccination. These receptors were taken from an adult in good health.

The gene calls are TRBV2 and TRBJ1-1; 7 bases fit TRBD1. V lost 4 bases and J lost 2; bases outside the gene matches: 4. The CDR3 is made up of 14 amino acids. Germline V gene lookup returns CDR1 SNHLY and CDR2 FYNNEI. CDR3 in amino acids: CASSGGQTNTEAFF. In nucleotides, the CDR3 is TGTGCCAGCAGTGGGGGACAGACAAACACTGAAGCTTTCTTT.

The V gene is TRBV7-2, the J gene TRBJ1-5, with D unclear. Trimming removed 5 bases from V and 3 bases from J, with 8 bases in between. The CDR3 is 13 residues long. Germline-derived CDR1 and CDR2 are SGHTA and FQGNSA. Written as DNA, the CDR3 is TGTGCCAGCAGCGAAGGGTACAATCAGCCCCAGCATTTT. Its protein is CASSEGYNQPQHF.

This clone has just a few counts. CDR3 sequence: CASSMSPNTGELFF. The CDR3 nucleotides are TGTGCCAGTAGTATGTCACCGAACACCGGGGAGCTGTTTTTT. V and J are TRBV19 and TRBJ2-2; D remains unclear. V was trimmed by 3 bases and J by 0 bases, leaving 5 bases between them. The CDR3 loop spans 14 amino acids. Germline V gene sequence: CDR1 LNHDA, CDR2 SQIVND (reference sequence).

This rearrangement joins TRBV20-1 to TRBJ1-2; D unresolved. There are 8 residues in the CDR3. CDR1 and CDR2 from the germline V gene are DFQATT and SNEGSKA (reference sequence). The CDR3 DNA reads TGCAGGTCTAACGGCTACACCTTC. Translating gives CRSNGYTF.

CDR3 nucleotide sequence: TGTGCCAGCAGCTCCCGACTAGCGGTACAAGAGACCCAGTACTTC. Its translation: CASSSRLAVQETQYF. The J gene is TRBJ2-5, the V gene TRBV7-2; 9 bases match TRBD2. Germline lookup yields CDR1 SGHTA and CDR2 FQGNSA. The CDR3 runs to 15 residues. The V gene end was trimmed by 4 bases and the J gene end by 2 bases; junction bases not matched to a gene: 5.

This sequence joins TRBV11-2 and TRBJ2-5, with D perhaps TRBD1 (6 bases). CDR1 SGHAT and CDR2 FQNNGV come from the germline V gene. Trimming cost V 5 bases and J 1 base, with 11 bases left between them. The CDR3 is 14 residues long. The CDR3, as DNA: TGTGCCAGCAGCCCCAGGGGATTCCAAGAGACCCAGTACTTC. It encodes CASSPRGFQETQYF.

This clone was observed a few times. The V and J genes are TRBV27 and TRBJ1-6; possibly TRBD1 for D (5 bases). V dropped 7 bases and J dropped 9 bases, with 16 bases sitting between them. The germline CDR1 and CDR2 sequences are MNHEY and SMNVEV (reference sequence). The CDR3 has 14 amino acids. CDR3 in amino acids: CASTFDSPISPLHF. The CDR3 region has the DNA TGTGCCAGCACCTTCGACAGCCCTATTTCACCCCTCCACTTT.

The V and J genes are TRBV19 and TRBJ2-1; D is unresolved. The V and J ends lost 6 bases and 8 bases respectively, with 17 bases between them. Germline CDR1 reads LNHDA; CDR2 reads SQIVND (reference sequence). This CDR3 has 14 amino acids. The CDR3 region is CASRTDPGRDEQFF. The CDR3 DNA is TGTGCCAGTAGAACGGACCCCGGAAGGGATGAGCAGTTCTTC.

V is TRBV6-5 and J is TRBJ2-7; possible D gene TRBD1, 6 bases. Germline V CDR1 and CDR2: MNHEY, SVGAGI. Deletions cut 6 bases from V and 6 bases from J, with 21 bases between. CDR3 length equals 15 residues. CDR3 coding DNA: TGTGCCAGCAGACCCGATAGGGGGAGACTTGGCGAGCAGTACTTC. Its translation: CASRPDRGRLGEQYF.

The gene calls are TRBV7-2 and TRBJ2-1; D may be TRBD2 (5 bases). V shed 0 bases and J shed 1 base, with 25 bases lying between them. The germline V gene has CDR1 SGHTA and CDR2 FQGNSA. This CDR3 contains 21 residues. In nucleotides, the CDR3 is TGTGCCAGCAGCTTAGCCCTAAAAAGGACTTATGCCCAACATTCCTACAATGAGCAGTTCTTC. This codes for CASSLALKRTYAQHSYNEQFF.

The V and J genes are TRBV27 and TRBJ1-4, with 10 bases lining up with TRBD1. There are 14 residues in the CDR3. Germline V gene sequence: CDR1 MNHEY, CDR2 SMNVEV (reference sequence). The trim removed 5 bases at V and 6 bases at J, leaving 3 bases unmatched. The CDR3 DNA reads TGTGCCAGCAGTGGGACAGGGGTTTATGAAAAACTGTTTTTT. Translating gives CASSGTGVYEKLFF.

This clone was observed a few times. The chain links TRBV28 to TRBJ1-1; the D is unclear. The germline V gene encodes CDR1 MDHEN and CDR2 SYDVKM. The length of the CDR3 is 13 residues. The V and J ends lost 2 bases and 2 bases respectively, with 6 bases between them. The CDR3 protein is CASSLKVNTEAFF. The DNA of the CDR3 is TGTGCCAGCAGTTTAAAGGTAAACACTGAAGCTTTCTTT.

The chain couples TRBV7-9 to TRBJ2-7; D might be TRBD2 (6 bases). Germline V gives CDR1 SEHNR, CDR2 FQNEAQ (reference sequence). The CDR3 has 13 residues. Trimming took 8 bases from V and 8 from J, leaving 19 bases between them. This chain's CDR3 is CASERTTSSKQYF. The CDR3 bases are TGTGCCAGCGAGAGGACTACCTCAAGCAAGCAGTACTTC. Drawing the rest from reference TRBV7-9 and TRBJ2-7, the complete variable domain is DTGVSQNPRHKITKRGQNVTFRCDPISEHNRLYWYRQTLGQGPEFLTYFQNEAQLEKSRLLSDRFSAERPKGSFSTLEIQRTEQGDSAMYLCASERTTSSKQYFGPGTRLTVT.

This CDR3 reads CASSQGFQSNQPQHF. As DNA, the CDR3 is TGTGCCAGCAGCCAGGGATTTCAGAGCAATCAGCCCCAGCATTTT. The gene calls are TRBV4-2 and TRBJ1-5; D is uncertain. V was pared by 3 bases and J by 1 base, with 10 bases between. CDR3 length: 15 residues. The germline V gene encodes CDR1 LGHNA and CDR2 YNFKEQ.

J is TRBJ2-1 and V is TRBV28; D may be TRBD1 (5 bases). This CDR3 is 16 amino acids long. Looked up from germline, CDR1 is MDHEN and CDR2 is SYDVKM. Trimming removed 5 bases from V and 0 bases from J, with 14 bases in between. As DNA, the CDR3 is TGTGCCAGCAGTCCCCTGACAGTGAACTCCTACAATGAGCAGTTCTTC. This codes for CASSPLTVNSYNEQFF.

The chain has TRBV9 and TRBJ1-2, with 11 bases matching TRBD1. Germline V CDR1 and CDR2: SGDLS, YYNGEE. The CDR3 has 17 residues. V was pared by 4 bases and J by 8 bases, with 16 bases of the junction left unmatched. CDR3 sequence: CASSPRDRGFTFVGYTF. In nucleotides, the CDR3 is TGTGCCAGCAGCCCCCGGGACAGGGGGTTTACATTCGTCGGCTACACCTTC.

This rearrangement joins TRBV6-5 to TRBJ2-2; possibly TRBD1 or TRBD2 for D (5 bases each). This CDR3 has 16 amino acids. The germline gives CDR1 MNHEY, CDR2 SVGAGI. Trimming stripped 0 bases from V and 3 bases from J, with 11 bases between. CDR3 region: CASSYSAGTDTGELFF. CDR3 bases: TGTGCCAGCAGTTACTCGGCAGGGACCGACACCGGGGAGCTGTTTTTT.

The V call is TRBV20-1, the J call TRBJ1-5; no clear D. CDR3 size: 10 residues. V dropped 5 bases and J dropped 9 bases, with 8 bases sitting between them. Per the germline V gene, CDR1 is DFQATT and CDR2 is SNEGSKA (reference sequence). CDR3 protein: CSAGVSPQHF. The CDR3 DNA sequence: TGCAGTGCTGGCGTTTCGCCCCAGCATTTT.

CDR3 sequence (DNA): TGCGCCAGCAGCCACGGGACAGGGTTAATCGAGCAGTACTTC. Its translation is CASSHGTGLIEQYF. The rearrangement links TRBV4-1 to TRBJ2-7; 9 nucleotides line up with TRBD1. There are 14 residues in the CDR3. V shed 3 bases and J 6 bases; nucleotides not matched to a gene: 6. The germline CDR1 and CDR2 sequences are MGHRA and YSYEKL.

The V call is TRBV9, the J call TRBJ2-7, with D possibly TRBD1 on 5 matching bases. Between the trimmed V and J ends, which lost 6 bases and 4 bases, there was a span of 23 bases. The CDR3 is made up of 16 amino acids. From germline, CDR1 is SGDLS and CDR2 YYNGEE. The CDR3 bases are TGTGCCAGCACCGATCCCGGACACCCTAGGCGGTACGAGCAGTACTTC. This codes for CASTDPGHPRRYEQYF.